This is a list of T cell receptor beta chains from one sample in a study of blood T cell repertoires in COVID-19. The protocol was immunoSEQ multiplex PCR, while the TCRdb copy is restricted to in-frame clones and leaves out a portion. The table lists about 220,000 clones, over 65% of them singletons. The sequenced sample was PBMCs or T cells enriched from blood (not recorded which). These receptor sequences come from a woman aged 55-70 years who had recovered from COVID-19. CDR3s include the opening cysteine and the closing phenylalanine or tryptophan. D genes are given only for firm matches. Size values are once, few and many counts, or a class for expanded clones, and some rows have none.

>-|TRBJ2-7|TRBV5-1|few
TGCGCCAGCAGCTTGGCCCAGGGAACATTCTACGAGCAGTACTTC
CASSLAQGTFYEQYF
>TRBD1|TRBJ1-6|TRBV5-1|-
TGCGCCAGCAGCGAACCGGGACAGGGGAGAGGGAATTCACCCCTCCACTTT
CASSEPGQGRGNSPLHF
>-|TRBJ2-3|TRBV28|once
TGTGCCACCTCGGGCCAGGGACTTGATACGCAGTATTTT
CATSGQGLDTQYF
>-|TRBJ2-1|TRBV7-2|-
TGTGCCAGCAGCGTCCCGGTCTACAATGAGCAGTTCTTC
CASSVPVYNEQFF
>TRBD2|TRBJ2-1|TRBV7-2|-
TGTGCCAGCAGCTTAGGTACTAGCGGGAGGTCATCTTACAATGAGCAGTTCTTC
CASSLGTSGRSSYNEQFF
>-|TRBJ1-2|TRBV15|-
TGTGCCACCAGCAGACCGGAAGCGGGCTATGGCTACACCTTC
CATSRPEAGYGYTF
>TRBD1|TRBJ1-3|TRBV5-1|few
TGCGCCAGCAGCCCGGACAGGGGAAGTTTTGGAAACACCATATATTTT
CASSPDRGSFGNTIYF
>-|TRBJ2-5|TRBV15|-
TGTGCCACCAGCAGAGTGTTTGGGGGGACCCAAGAGACCCAGTACTTC
CATSRVFGGTQETQYF
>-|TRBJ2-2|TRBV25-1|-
TGTGCCAGCAGTGAATACAGGGGTTCCGGCGGGGAGCTGTTTTTT
CASSEYRGSGGELFF
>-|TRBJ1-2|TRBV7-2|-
TGTGCCAGCAGCGCTCTCGCAGGCCCCTATGGCTACACCTTC
CASSALAGPYGYTF
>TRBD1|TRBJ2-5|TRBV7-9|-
TGTGCCAGCAGCTCAGGGGGCAGCTGGGCAGAGACCCAGTACTTC
CASSSGGSWAETQYF
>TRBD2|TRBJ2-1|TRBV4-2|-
TGTGCCAGCAGCCAAGGGGCTAGCGGGACCTACAATGAGCAGTTCTTC
CASSQGASGTYNEQFF
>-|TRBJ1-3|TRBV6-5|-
TGTGCCAGCAGTTCCCGACTGGGTGGAAACACCATATATTTT
CASSSRLGGNTIYF
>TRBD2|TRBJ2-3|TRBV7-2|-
TGTGCCAGCAGCACAACTAGCGGGGGTTATACGCAGTATTTT
CASSTTSGGYTQYF
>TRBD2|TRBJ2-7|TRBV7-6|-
TGTGCCAGCAGCTTAGCTAGCGGGGGGGCCGGGGAGCAGTACTTC
CASSLASGGAGEQYF
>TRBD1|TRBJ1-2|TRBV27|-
TGTGCCAGCAGGATTACAGGGGGGAGCTATGGCTACACCTTC
CASRITGGSYGYTF
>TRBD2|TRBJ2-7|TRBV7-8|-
TGTGCCAGCAGCGCAGGGGGGACTAGCGGTTCCTACGAGCAGTACTTC
CASSAGGTSGSYEQYF
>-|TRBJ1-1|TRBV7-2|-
TGTGCCAGCAGCTTAGCGTCTACGAACACTGAAGCTTTCTTT
CASSLASTNTEAFF
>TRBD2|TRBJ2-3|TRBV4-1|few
TGCGCCAGCAGCCTGCTAGCGGATAGCACAGATACGCAGTATTTT
CASSLLADSTDTQYF
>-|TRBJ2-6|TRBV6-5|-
TGTGCCAGCAGTTCGCAGGTTTCCGGGGCCAACGTCCTGACTTTC
CASSSQVSGANVLTF
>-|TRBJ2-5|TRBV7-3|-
TGTGCCAGCAGCTTAGGGCAGGGATTGGCAGAGACCCAGTACTTC
CASSLGQGLAETQYF
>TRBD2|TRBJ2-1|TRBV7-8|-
TGTGCCAGCAGCTCCTCTAGCGGGAGTCCTGAGCAGTTCTTC
CASSSSSGSPEQFF
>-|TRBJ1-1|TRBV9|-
TGTGCCAGCAGCGTAGTTCCCAGGGGAGACACTGAAGCTTTCTTT
CASSVVPRGDTEAFF
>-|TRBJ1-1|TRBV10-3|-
TGTGCCATCAGTGATAGGGGGGGACGCACTGAAGCTTTCTTT
CAISDRGGRTEAFF
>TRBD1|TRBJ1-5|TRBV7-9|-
TGTGCCAGCAGCCCCATCCGGACAGGAAGCAATCAGCCCCAGCATTTT
CASSPIRTGSNQPQHF
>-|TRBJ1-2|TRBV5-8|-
TGTGCCAGCAGCTTGGTGCGAGCCTATGGCTACACCTTC
CASSLVRAYGYTF
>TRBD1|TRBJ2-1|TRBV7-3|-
TGTGCCAGCGGACAGGGGGGGTCCTACAATGAGCAGTTCTTC
CASGQGGSYNEQFF
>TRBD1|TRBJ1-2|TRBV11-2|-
TGTGCCAGCAGGGAAATTGAGGGGGCAGGGGCCTATGGCTACACCTTC
CASREIEGAGAYGYTF
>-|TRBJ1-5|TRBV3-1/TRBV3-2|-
TGTGCCAGCAGCCAAGGTGGCAGGGTAGATCAGCCCCAGCATTTT
CASSQGGRVDQPQHF
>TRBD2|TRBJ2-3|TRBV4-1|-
TGCGCCAGCAGCCAAGGCAGACTAGCGGGAGGGCCAGATACGCAGTATTTT
CASSQGRLAGGPDTQYF
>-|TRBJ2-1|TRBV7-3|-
TGTGCCAGCAGCTTAATTAGGGGTGAGCAGTTCTTC
CASSLIRGEQFF
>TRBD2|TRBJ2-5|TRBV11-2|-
TGTGCCAGCATGGGACTAGCGGGGAGGGAGACCCAGTACTTC
CASMGLAGRETQYF
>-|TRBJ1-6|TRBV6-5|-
TGTGCCAGCAGCCACCCTCGGGGGGCGTACTCACCCCTCCACTTT
CASSHPRGAYSPLHF
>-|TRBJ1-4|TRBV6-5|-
TGTGCCAGTGAACAGGGCAATCTGAATGAAAAACTGTTTTTT
CASEQGNLNEKLFF
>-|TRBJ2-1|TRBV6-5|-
TGTGCCAGCAGTTCGGAGGGATTTGGTCGAAATGAGCAGTTCTTC
CASSSEGFGRNEQFF
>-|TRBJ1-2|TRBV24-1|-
TGTGCCTCCCCACCTGACAGCGTCCACACCTATGGCTACACCTTC
CASPPDSVHTYGYTF
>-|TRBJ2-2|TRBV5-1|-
TGCGCCAGCTTGGAGGGTCCCGGGAACACCGGGGAGCTGTTTTTT
CASLEGPGNTGELFF
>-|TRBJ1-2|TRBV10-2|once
TGCGCCAGCAGTGAGCGGGAGGCGTATGGCTACACCTTC
CASSEREAYGYTF
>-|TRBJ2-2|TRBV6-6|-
TGTGCCAGCAGTTCTGACGGGTCCGGGGAGCTGTTTTTT
CASSSDGSGELFF
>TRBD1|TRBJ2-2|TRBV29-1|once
TGCAGCGCCAAGGGACAGCACAGCAACACCGGGGAGCTGTTTTTT
CSAKGQHSNTGELFF
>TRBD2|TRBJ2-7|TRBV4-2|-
TGTGCCAGCAGCTCGAGGCGGGAGGGCTCCTACGAGCAGTACTTC
CASSSRREGSYEQYF
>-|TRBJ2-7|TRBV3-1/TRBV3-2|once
TGTGCCAGCAGGAGGACTGTGAGCTCCTACGAGCAGTACTTC
CASRRTVSSYEQYF
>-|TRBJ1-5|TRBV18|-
TGTGCCAGCTCACCAGGGACCGGGGGGCAGCCCCAGCATTTT
CASSPGTGGQPQHF
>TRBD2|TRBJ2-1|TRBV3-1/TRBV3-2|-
TGTGCCAGTACCCGGACTAGCGGGGGGGCTTACAATGAGCAGTTCTTC
CASTRTSGGAYNEQFF
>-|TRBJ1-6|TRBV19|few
TGTGCCAGTAGTCCGCGAGCCTTAAATTCACCCCTCCACTTT
CASSPRALNSPLHF
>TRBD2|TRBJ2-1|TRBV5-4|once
TGTGCCAGCAGCCAGACTAGCGGGTCCTCCTACAATGAGCAGTTCTTC
CASSQTSGSSYNEQFF
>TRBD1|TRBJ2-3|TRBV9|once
TGTGCCAGCAGCGCCCAGGGGGCTGCGGCAGATACGCAGTATTTT
CASSAQGAAADTQYF